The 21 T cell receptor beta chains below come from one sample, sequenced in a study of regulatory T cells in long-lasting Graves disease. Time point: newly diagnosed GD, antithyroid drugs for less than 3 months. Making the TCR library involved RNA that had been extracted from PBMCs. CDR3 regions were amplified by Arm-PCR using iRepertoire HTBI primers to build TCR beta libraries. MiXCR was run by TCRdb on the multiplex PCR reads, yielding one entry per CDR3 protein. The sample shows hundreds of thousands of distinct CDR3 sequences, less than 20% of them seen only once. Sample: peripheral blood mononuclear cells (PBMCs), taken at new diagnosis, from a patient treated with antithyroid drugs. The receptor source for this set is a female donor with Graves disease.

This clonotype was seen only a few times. CDR3 sequence reads: CASSQAPPDIAEFYEQYF. DNA for the CDR3: TGTGCCAGCAGCCAAGCTCCACCTGACATAGCGGAATTCTACGAGCAGTACTTC. The V gene is TRBV3-1, the J gene TRBJ2-7; D may be TRBD2 (6 bases). The germline V gene encodes CDR1 LGHDT and CDR2 YNNKEL (reference sequence). Trimming took 1 base from V and 3 from J, leaving 22 bases between them. CDR3 length: 18 amino acids.

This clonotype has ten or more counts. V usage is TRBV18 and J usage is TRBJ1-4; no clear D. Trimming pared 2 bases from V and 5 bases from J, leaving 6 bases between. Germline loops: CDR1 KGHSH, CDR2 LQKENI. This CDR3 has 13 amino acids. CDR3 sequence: CASSPGQNEKLFF. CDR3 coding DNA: TGTGCCAGCTCACCAGGTCAAAATGAAAAACTGTTTTTT.

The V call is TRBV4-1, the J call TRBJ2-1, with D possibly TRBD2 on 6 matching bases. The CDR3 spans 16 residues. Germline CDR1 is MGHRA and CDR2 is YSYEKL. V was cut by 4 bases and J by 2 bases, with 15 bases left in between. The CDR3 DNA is TGCGCCAGCAGCCCCCGGGCTAGCGTGGCCTACAATGAGCAGTTCTTC. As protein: CASSPRASVAYNEQFF.

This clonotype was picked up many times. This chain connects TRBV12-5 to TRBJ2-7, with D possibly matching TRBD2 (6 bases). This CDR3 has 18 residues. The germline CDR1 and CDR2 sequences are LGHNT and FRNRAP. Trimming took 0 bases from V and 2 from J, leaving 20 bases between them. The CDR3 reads CASGLVRGTAERTYEQYF. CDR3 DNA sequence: TGTGCTAGTGGTTTGGTACGGGGGACCGCGGAGCGCACCTACGAGCAGTACTTC.

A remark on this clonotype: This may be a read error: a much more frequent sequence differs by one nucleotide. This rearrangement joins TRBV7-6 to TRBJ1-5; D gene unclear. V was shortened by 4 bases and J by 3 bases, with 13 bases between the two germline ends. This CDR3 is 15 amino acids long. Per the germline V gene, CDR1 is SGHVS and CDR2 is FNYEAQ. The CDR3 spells CASSSAAGPNQPQHF. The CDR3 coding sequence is TGTGCCAGCAGCTCAGCTGCGGGTCCCAATCAGCCCCAGCATTTT.

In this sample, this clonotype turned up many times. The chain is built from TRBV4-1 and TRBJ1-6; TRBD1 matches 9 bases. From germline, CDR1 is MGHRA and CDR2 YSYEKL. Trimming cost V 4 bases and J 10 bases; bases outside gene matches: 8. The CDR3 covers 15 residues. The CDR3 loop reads CASSPRQGVGSPLHF. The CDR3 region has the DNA TGCGCCAGCAGCCCCCGACAGGGGGTGGGCTCACCCCTCCACTTT.

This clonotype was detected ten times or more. The DNA of the CDR3 is TGTGCCACCAGCAGATTGAGCTCCTACAATGAGCAGTTCTTC. Its translation is CATSRLSSYNEQFF. The chain employs TRBV15 and TRBJ2-1; D gene ambiguous. V shed 2 bases and J shed 0 bases, with 5 bases lying between them. This CDR3 has 14 amino acids. The germline CDR1 and CDR2 sequences are LNHNV and YYDKDF (reference sequence). The full variable domain, rest sourced from reference TRBV15 and TRBJ2-1, is DAMVIQNPRYQVTQFGKPVTLSCSQTLNHNVMYWYQQKSSQAPKLLFHYYDKDFNNEADTPDNFQSRRPNTSFCFLDIRSPGLGDTAMYLCATSRLSSYNEQFFGPGTRLTVL.

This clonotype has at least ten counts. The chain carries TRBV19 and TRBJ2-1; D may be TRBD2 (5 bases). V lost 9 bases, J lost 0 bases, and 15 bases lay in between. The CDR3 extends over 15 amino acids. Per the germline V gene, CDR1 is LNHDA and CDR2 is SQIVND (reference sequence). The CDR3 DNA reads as TGTGCCAGCAGCACAAGCGGTAGCTCCTACAATGAGCAGTTCTTC. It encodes CASSTSGSSYNEQFF.

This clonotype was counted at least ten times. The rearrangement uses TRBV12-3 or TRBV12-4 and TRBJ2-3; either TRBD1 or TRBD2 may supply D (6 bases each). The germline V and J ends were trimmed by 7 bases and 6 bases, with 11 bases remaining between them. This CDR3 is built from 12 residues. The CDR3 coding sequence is TGTGCCAGCAAAGGGGGGACTGATACGCAGTATTTT. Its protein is CASKGGTDTQYF.

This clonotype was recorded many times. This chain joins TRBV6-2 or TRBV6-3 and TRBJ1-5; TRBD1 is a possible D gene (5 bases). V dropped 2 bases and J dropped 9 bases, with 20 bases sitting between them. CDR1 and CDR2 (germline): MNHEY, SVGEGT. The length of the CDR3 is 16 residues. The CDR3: CASSYGDRRYDLPQHF. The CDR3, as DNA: TGTGCCAGCAGTTACGGGGACCGGCGCTATGACCTGCCCCAGCATTTT.

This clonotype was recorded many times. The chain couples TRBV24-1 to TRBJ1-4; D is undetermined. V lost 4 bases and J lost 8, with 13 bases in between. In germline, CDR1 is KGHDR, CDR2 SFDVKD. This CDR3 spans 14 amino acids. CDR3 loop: CATSDAPSREKLFF. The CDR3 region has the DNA TGTGCCACCAGTGACGCCCCCTCGAGAGAAAAACTGTTTTTT.

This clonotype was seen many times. The CDR3 region has the DNA TGTGCCAGCAACCTTGGCGGGAAAGGGTGGGCTTTCTTT. It yields the protein CASNLGGKGWAFF. The genes are TRBV28 and TRBJ1-1; no definite D call. The CDR3 sequence is 13 residues long. Germline assignment: CDR1 MDHEN and CDR2 SYDVKM. With 7 bases removed from V and 11 bases from J, the gap between germline ends came to 20 bases.

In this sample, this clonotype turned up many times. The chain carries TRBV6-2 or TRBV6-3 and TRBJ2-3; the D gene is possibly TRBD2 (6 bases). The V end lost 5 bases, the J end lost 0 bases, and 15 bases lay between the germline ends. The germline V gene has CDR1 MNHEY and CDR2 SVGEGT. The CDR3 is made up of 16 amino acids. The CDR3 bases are TGTGCCAGCAGTGAAGGGGTAGCGGCTAGCACAGATACGCAGTATTTT. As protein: CASSEGVAASTDTQYF.

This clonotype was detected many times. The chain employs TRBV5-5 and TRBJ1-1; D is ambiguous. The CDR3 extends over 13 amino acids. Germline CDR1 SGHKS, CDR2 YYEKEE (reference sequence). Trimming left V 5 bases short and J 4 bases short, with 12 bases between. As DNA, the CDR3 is TGTGCCAGCAGGGTTACCGGGTTCACTGAAGCTTTCTTT. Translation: CASRVTGFTEAFF.

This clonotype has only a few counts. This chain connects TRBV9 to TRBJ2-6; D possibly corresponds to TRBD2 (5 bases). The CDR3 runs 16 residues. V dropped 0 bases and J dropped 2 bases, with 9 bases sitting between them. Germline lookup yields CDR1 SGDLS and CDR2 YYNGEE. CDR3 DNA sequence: TGTGCCAGCAGCGTAGAAGCGGAAGCTGGGGCCAACGTCCTGACTTTC. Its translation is CASSVEAEAGANVLTF.

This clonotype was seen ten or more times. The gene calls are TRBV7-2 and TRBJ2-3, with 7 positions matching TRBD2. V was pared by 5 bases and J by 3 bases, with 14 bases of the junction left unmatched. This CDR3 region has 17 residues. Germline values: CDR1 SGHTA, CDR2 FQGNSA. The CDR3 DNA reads TGTGCCAGCAGCCCATCATGGGGGGGGGACCAAACAGATACGCAGTATTTT. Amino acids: CASSPSWGGDQTDTQYF.

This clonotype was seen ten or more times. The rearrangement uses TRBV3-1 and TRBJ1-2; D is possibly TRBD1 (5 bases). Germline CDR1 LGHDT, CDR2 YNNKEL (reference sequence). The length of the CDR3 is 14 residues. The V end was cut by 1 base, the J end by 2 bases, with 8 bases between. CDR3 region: CASSQADINYGYTF. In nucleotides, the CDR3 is TGTGCCAGCAGCCAAGCGGACATAAACTATGGCTACACCTTC.

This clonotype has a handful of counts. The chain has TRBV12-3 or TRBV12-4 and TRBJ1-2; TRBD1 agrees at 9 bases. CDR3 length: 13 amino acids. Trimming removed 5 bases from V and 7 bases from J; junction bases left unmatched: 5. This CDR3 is CASSPGTGTGYTF. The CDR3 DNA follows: TGTGCCAGCAGTCCAGGGACAGGGACTGGCTACACCTTC.

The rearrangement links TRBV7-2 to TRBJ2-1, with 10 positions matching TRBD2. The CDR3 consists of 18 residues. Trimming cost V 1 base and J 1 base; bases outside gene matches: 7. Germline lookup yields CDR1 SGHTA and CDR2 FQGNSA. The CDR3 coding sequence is TGTGCCAGCAGCTTAGTCATGCTAGCGGGGGATTCCTACAATGAGCAGTTCTTC. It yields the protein CASSLVMLAGDSYNEQFF.

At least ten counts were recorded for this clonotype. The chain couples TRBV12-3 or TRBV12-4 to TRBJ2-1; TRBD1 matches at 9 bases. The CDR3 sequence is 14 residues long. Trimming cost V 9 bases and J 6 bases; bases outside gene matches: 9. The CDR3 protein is CASSTGGAGNEQFF. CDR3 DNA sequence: TGTGCCAGTAGCACAGGGGGCGCGGGCAATGAGCAGTTCTTC.

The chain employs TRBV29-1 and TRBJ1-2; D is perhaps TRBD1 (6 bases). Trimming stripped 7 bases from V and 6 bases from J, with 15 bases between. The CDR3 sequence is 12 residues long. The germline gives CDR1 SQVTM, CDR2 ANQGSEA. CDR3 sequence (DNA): TGCAGCGGGGGGCAGGGAGACCATGGCTACACCTTC. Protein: CSGGQGDHGYTF.